Each of the 13 T cell receptor beta chains below was sequenced from the same sample in a study of blood T cells in healthy people across ages. For the second PCR, which ran for about 7 to 11 cycles, a sample-barcoded 5' primer and a J-beta primer mix were used. TCRdb fed the 5' RACE reads into MiXCR, producing one record per CDR3 protein. Of just under 550,000 distinct CDR3 sequences listed, about 25% are singletons. This sample also belongs to another study, concerning T cells of mothers and their children.

Sequencing input: blood. These receptors originate from a boy aged 10-17 years in good health.

The chain is built from TRBV28 and TRBJ2-2; the D gene is possibly TRBD1 (5 bases). This CDR3 spans 15 amino acids. Trimming removed 5 bases at V and 8 bases at J, with 18 bases between. Per the germline V gene, CDR1 is MDHEN and CDR2 is SYDVKM. CDR3 DNA sequence: TGTGCCAGCAGTCCCCGGAACATGAAGGGGGGGGAGCTGTTTTTT. Translation: CASSPRNMKGGELFF. Filled out from reference TRBV28 and TRBJ2-2, the complete variable domain reads DVKVTQSSRYLVKRTGEKVFLECVQDMDHENMFWYRQDPGLGLRLIYFSYDVKMKEKGDIPEGYSVSREKKERFSLILESASTNQTSMYLCASSPRNMKGGELFFGEGSRLTVL.

This clonotype turned up a few times. The V call is TRBV7-2, the J call TRBJ2-5; 11 bases fit TRBD2. Germline-derived CDR1 and CDR2 are SGHTA and FQGNSA. This CDR3 region has 16 residues. With V trimmed by 5 bases and J by 11 bases, 16 bases remained unmatched. The CDR3 DNA reads TGTGCCAGCAGCCTGCGAACTAGCGGGGGTTTGGGGGAGCAGTACTTC. This gives the protein CASSLRTSGGLGEQYF.

The table lists this clonotype with a few counts. This rearrangement joins TRBV27 to TRBJ2-1, with 9 bases fitting TRBD1. This CDR3 contains 14 residues. With 5 bases clipped from V and 7 bases from J, the junction kept 6 bases outside the gene matches. Germline CDR1 and CDR2: MNHEY and SMNVEV (reference sequence). CDR3 residues: CASSITGTGNEQFF. In DNA form, the CDR3 reads TGTGCCAGCAGTATCACCGGGACAGGGAATGAGCAGTTCTTC.

This clonotype has just a few counts. V gene TRBV20-1 combines with J gene TRBJ2-3; 12 bases align to TRBD2. The germline gives CDR1 DFQATT, CDR2 SNEGSKA (reference sequence). V gave up 5 bases and J gave up 0 bases; unmatched junction bases: 18. The length of the CDR3 is 20 residues. In DNA form, the CDR3 reads TGCAGTGCTCGCACCAATCAGCTAGCGGGGGGGATCAGAAGCACAGATACGCAGTATTTT. Its protein product is CSARTNQLAGGIRSTDTQYF.

The chain employs TRBV4-1 and TRBJ1-2; 7 nucleotides line up with TRBD1. The junction had 1 base not matched to a gene; V was cut back by 5 bases and J by 1 base. Per the germline V gene, CDR1 is MGHRA and CDR2 is YSYEKL. This CDR3 contains 13 residues. CDR3: CASSTGDNYGYTF. In DNA form, the CDR3 reads TGCGCCAGCAGCACAGGGGATAACTATGGCTACACCTTC.

This clonotype was counted between two and nine times. The chain uses TRBV20-1 and TRBJ2-5; D is unresolved. V was clipped by 4 bases and J by 4 bases, with 10 bases between them. The germline V gene has CDR1 DFQATT and CDR2 SNEGSKA (reference sequence). The CDR3 loop spans 12 amino acids. CDR3 in DNA: TGCAGTGCTACCGGTTGGGGAGAGACCCAGTACTTC. Translating it yields CSATGWGETQYF.

Ten or more counts support this clonotype. J is TRBJ1-4 and V is TRBV2; D is unclear. Germline lookup yields CDR1 SNHLY and CDR2 FYNNEI. The CDR3 consists of 13 residues. Trimming shortened V by 3 bases and J by 5 bases, and 7 bases separated the two germline ends. CDR3 sequence (DNA): TGTGCCAGCAGTGACGGAAGAAATGAAAAACTGTTTTTT. Translating it yields CASSDGRNEKLFF.

The chain has TRBV20-1 and TRBJ2-5; a weak D match, TRBD1 (6 bases). V shed 1 base and J shed 5 bases, with 14 bases lying between them. The CDR3 is 14 amino acids. Germline V lookup: CDR1 DFQATT, CDR2 SNEGSKA (reference sequence). The CDR3 DNA sequence: TGCAGTGCTAGAGGGGGGCCTACAGGGGAGACCCAGTACTTC. Translation: CSARGGPTGETQYF.

The genes are TRBV10-3 and TRBJ2-7; D gene uncertain. The V end lost 10 bases, the J end lost 5 bases, and 21 bases lay between the germline ends. The CDR3 contains 14 residues. Germline CDR1 ENHRY, CDR2 SYGVKD. CDR3 residues: CATQPFEGSHEQYF. In DNA, the CDR3 is TGTGCCACCCAGCCGTTTGAAGGGTCCCACGAGCAGTACTTC.

The table lists this clonotype with many counts. The V and J genes are TRBV25-1 and TRBJ2-1; D perhaps matches TRBD2 (6 bases). CDR1 is MGHDK, CDR2 SYGVNS, per germline. V lost 8 bases to trimming and J lost 4 bases, with 21 bases between them. This CDR3 region has 16 residues. The CDR3 spells CASSAPLGDSYNEQFF. CDR3 DNA: TGTGCCAGCTCAGCCCCTCTGGGGGACTCATACAATGAGCAGTTCTTC.

This clonotype was seen a few times. V gene TRBV6-6 combines with J gene TRBJ2-5; D uncertain. The closer fit of TRBJ2-7 to the DNA end suggests the J call may be wrong. The CDR3 is 12 amino acids. Per germline, CDR1 MNHNY and CDR2 SVGAGI (reference sequence). The CDR3 coding sequence is TGTGCCAGCAGTTACCTGGCCGGCGAGCAGTACTTC. Translating it yields CASSYLAGEQYF.

This clonotype was observed a handful of times. The chain recombines TRBV5-1 with TRBJ2-7, with D perhaps TRBD1 or TRBD2 (7 bases each). The CDR3 sequence is 15 residues long. V was trimmed by 4 bases and J by 3 bases, leaving 17 bases between them. The germline V gene encodes CDR1 SGHRS and CDR2 YFSETQ. The CDR3 DNA is TGCGCCAGCAGCGTCGTGGGAGGGGGCGACTACGAGCAGTACTTC. It encodes CASSVVGGGDYEQYF. Full variable domain (rest looked up from reference TRBV5-1 and TRBJ2-7): KAGVTQTPRYLIKTRGQQVTLSCSPISGHRSVSWYQQTPGQGLQFLFEYFSETQRNKGNFPGRFSGRQFSNSRSEMNVSTLELGDSALYLCASSVVGGGDYEQYFGPGTRLTVT.

This clonotype has at least ten counts. The chain uses TRBV7-9 and TRBJ1-4; perhaps TRBD1 as D (5 bases). The CDR3 is made up of 14 amino acids. Germline V gene sequence: CDR1 SEHNR, CDR2 FQNEAQ (reference sequence). V was trimmed by 3 bases and J by 5 bases, leaving 10 bases between them. CDR3 protein: CASSFWGINEKLFF. In nucleotides, the CDR3 is TGTGCCAGCAGCTTTTGGGGGATCAATGAAAAACTGTTTTTT.